This entry features one T cell receptor beta chain sequence. What this receptor recognizes is not known. No much larger clone is present one base from it, and per-base qualities are unavailable. This record comes from a study of T cell responses to AZD1222 COVID-19 vaccine (dated by TCRdb to the early 2020s). Some background on the complete study: AZD1222 recipients with second doses at about 4 weeks or about 12 weeks were pooled, because spike-specific TCR depth and breadth did not differ between schedules. TCR sequencing was performed for 230 to 250 trial participants, of whom about 200 were given two doses of AZD1222 and some 26 were given two doses of MenACWY control vaccine. Enrollment into the trials was organized by age into subgroups of 18-55, 56-69 and 70-plus years, and those subgroups contained roughly 150, 30 and 60 TCR-sequenced participants, respectively. Overall results and qualifications from the work: CD4 TCRs associated with the vaccine covered the entire spike protein, and the dominant responses were in regions 160-218 and 743-854. A significant rise in spike-specific TCR breadth and depth was observed after two AZD1222 doses relative to day 0 and relative to MenACWY recipients. Only a handful of AZD1222 recipients were SARS-CoV-2 seropositive at baseline, limiting conclusions about previously exposed vaccinees. Most participants were white British and females outnumbered males, and the authors suggested that clonal diversity may have been underestimated. In the small 56-69-year group, the increase in depth fell short of significance, most likely because of low power. Epitopes outside the regions mutated in the B.1.351 and B.1.1.7 variants were reportedly recognized by nearly half of the unique spike-specific TCRs. No day 14 peak-response samples were available, so repertoires were characterized only after the peak T cell response.

Trimmed from V: 0 bases; trimmed from J: 4 bases; junction bases lacking a gene match: 4. From a lookup of the germline V gene, CDR1 and CDR2 are SGHTA and FQGNSA. The CDR3 measures 15 amino acids from cysteine to phenylalanine. The CDR3 DNA has 45 bases and is translated from base 1. The CDR3 regions of human TCRbeta chains were analyzed by immunosequencing. In the paper's pipeline: Repertoire TCRs were matched against a reference library of SARS-CoV-2-specific TCRs generated with the MIRA antigen-specificity platform. Breadth was defined as the fraction of unique TCRs that were SARS-CoV-2-associated, and depth was defined as the fraction of total T cells that were SARS-CoV-2-associated. Using the MIRA data, every spike-specific TCR was mapped to the spike region that the TCR reacted to and assigned to either a CD4 or a CD8 class. Log10-transformed breadth and depth values were compared by one-way ANOVA with Sidak's multiple comparisons tests. TCRdb limited this immuneACCESS table to in-frame rearrangements with V and J called. A share of clones is missing; checked studies link under half to unresolved V genes, and the rest is unexplained. V, J and clone size are taken as reported in that table, and D and trimming were inferred from the DNA itself. The sample table records around 130,000 clones; about nine tenths of these occur just once. Approximately 7% of the sample rests with the top ten.

The time point label here, explained by the study, means: baseline before first vaccination. Vaccinee samples came from UK trials COV001 and COV002, including a single-blind randomized controlled phase 2/3 trial of AZD1222 (ChAdOx1 nCoV-19) in healthy adults. For TCRbeta chain sequencing, PBMC samples were collected from trial participants at day 0 and at day 28 after the second dose. This clonotype was obtained from an adult in good health. Sequencing was performed on peripheral blood, taken on day 0 of AZD1222 vaccination. The chain was built from TRBV7-2 and TRBJ2-3; 7 bases in the junction line up with TRBD1. The sequence in DNA is TGTGCCAGCAGCTTAGCAGCGCAGGGGGCAGATACGCAGTATTTT. Translated, it gives CASSLAAQGADTQYF.